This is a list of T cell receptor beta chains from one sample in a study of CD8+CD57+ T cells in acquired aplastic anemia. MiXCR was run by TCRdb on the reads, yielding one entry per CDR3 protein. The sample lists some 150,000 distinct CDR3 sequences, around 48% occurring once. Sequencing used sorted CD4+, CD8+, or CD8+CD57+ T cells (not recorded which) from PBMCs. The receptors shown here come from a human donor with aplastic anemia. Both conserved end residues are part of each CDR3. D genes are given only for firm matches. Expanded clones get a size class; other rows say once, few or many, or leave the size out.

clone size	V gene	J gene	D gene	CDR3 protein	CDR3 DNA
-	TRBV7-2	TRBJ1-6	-	CASSGTSYNSPLHF	TGTGCCAGCAGCGGGACAAGCTATAATTCACCCCTCCACTTT
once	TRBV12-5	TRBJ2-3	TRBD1	CASGLGTGQTDTQYF	TGTGCTAGTGGTTTGGGGACAGGGCAGACAGATACGCAGTATTTT
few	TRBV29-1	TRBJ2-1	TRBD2	CSVAGGGPSNEQFF	TGCAGCGTTGCAGGCGGGGGGCCGAGCAATGAGCAGTTCTTC
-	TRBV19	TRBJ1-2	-	CASSTYREQTF	TGTGCCAGTAGTACATACAGGGAGCAGACCTTC
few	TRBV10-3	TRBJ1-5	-	CASRTGDSKRDSNQPQHF	TGTGCCAGCAGGACCGGCGACAGCAAGAGGGATAGCAATCAGCCCCAGCATTTT
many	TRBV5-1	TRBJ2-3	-	CASSLYTITDTQYF	TGCGCCAGCAGCTTGTACACTATCACAGATACGCAGTATTTT
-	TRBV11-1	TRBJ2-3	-	CASSEGRPTTDTQYF	TGTGCCAGCAGCGAGGGGAGGCCCACCACAGATACGCAGTATTTT
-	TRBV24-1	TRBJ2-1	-	CATEGGYNEQFF	TGTGCCACCGAGGGGGGCTACAATGAGCAGTTCTTC
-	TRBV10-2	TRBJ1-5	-	CASSGNRDQPQHF	TGCGCCAGCAGTGGAAACAGGGATCAGCCCCAGCATTTT
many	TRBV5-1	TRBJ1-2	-	CASSIDFMNDYGYTF	TGCGCCAGCAGCATCGACTTCATGAATGACTATGGCTACACCTTC
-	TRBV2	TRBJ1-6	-	CASSADHSPLHF	TGTGCCAGCAGTGCGGACCATTCACCCCTCCACTTT
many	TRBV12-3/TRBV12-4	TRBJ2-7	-	CASSLGGWVPRPEQYF	TGTGCCAGCAGTTTAGGAGGGTGGGTCCCAAGACCCGAGCAGTACTTC
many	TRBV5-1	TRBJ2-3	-	CASQERPTDTQYF	TGCGCCAGCCAGGAGCGACCCACAGATACGCAGTATTTT
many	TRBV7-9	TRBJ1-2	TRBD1	CASSSHRGPRGGYTF	TGTGCCAGCAGCTCCCACAGGGGTCCCCGGGGTGGCTACACCTTC
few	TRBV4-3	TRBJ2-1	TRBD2	CASSQVRGGYNEQFF	TGCGCCAGCAGCCAAGTCCGGGGGGGATACAATGAGCAGTTCTTC